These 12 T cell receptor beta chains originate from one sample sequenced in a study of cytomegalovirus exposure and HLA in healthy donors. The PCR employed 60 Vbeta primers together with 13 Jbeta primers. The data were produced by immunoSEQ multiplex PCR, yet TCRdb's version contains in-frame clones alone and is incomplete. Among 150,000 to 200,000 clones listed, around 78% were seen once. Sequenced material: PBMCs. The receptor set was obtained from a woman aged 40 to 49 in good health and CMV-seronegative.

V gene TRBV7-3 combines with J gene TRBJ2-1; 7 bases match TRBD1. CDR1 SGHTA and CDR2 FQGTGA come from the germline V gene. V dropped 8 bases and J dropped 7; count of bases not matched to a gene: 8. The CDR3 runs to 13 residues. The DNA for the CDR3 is TGTGCCAGCGGACAGGACTGGCTTAATGAGCAGTTCTTC. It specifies CASGQDWLNEQFF.

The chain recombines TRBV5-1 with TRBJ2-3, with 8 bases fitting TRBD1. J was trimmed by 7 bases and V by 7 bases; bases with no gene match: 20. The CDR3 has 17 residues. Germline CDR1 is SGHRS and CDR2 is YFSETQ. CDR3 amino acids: CASEPNPMGQVGYTQYF. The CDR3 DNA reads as TGCGCCAGCGAGCCGAACCCCATGGGACAGGTTGGGTATACGCAGTATTTT.

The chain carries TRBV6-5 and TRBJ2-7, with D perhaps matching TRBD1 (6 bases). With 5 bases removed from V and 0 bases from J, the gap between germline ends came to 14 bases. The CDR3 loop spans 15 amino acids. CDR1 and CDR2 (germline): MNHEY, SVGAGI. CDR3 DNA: TGTGCCAGCAGTCCAGGACAGACCGGCTCCTACGAGCAGTACTTC. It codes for CASSPGQTGSYEQYF.

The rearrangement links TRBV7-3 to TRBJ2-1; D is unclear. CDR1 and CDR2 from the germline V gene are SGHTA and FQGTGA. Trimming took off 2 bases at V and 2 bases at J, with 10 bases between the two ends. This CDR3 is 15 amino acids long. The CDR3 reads CASSLDFLPYNEQFF. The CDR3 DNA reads TGTGCCAGCAGCTTAGACTTCCTGCCCTACAATGAGCAGTTCTTC.

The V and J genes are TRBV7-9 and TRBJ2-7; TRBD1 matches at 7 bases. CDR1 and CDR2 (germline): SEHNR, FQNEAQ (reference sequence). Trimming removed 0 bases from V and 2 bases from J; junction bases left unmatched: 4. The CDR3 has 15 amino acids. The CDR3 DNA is TGTGCCAGCAGCTTAGCCGGACAGGACCCCTACGAGCAGTACTTC. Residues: CASSLAGQDPYEQYF. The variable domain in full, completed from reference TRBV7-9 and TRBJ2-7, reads DTGVSQNPRHKITKRGQNVTFRCDPISEHNRLYWYRQTLGQGPEFLTYFQNEAQLEKSRLLSDRFSAERPKGSFSTLEIQRTEQGDSAMYLCASSLAGQDPYEQYFGPGTRLTVT.

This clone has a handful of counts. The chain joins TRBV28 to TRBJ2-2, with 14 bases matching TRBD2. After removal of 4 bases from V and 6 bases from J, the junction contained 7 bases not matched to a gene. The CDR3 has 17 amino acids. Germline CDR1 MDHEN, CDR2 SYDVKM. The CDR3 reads CASSSGLAGVYAGELFF. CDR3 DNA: TGTGCCAGCAGTTCGGGACTAGCGGGAGTTTACGCCGGGGAGCTGTTTTTT. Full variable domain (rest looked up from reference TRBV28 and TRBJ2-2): DVKVTQSSRYLVKRTGEKVFLECVQDMDHENMFWYRQDPGLGLRLIYFSYDVKMKEKGDIPEGYSVSREKKERFSLILESASTNQTSMYLCASSSGLAGVYAGELFFGEGSRLTVL.

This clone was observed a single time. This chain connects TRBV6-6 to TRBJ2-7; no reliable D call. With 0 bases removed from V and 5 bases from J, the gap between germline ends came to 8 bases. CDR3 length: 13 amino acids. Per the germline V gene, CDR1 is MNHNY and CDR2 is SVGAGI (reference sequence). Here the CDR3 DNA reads TGTGCCAGCAGTTACTCTACAGTCCACGAGCAGTACTTC. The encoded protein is CASSYSTVHEQYF.

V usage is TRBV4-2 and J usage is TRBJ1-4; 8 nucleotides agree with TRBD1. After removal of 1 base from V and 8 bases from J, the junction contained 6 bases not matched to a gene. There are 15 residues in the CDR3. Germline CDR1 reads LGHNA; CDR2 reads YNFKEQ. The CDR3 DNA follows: TGTGCCAGCAGCCAAGTATCACAGGGGGGGGAAAAACTGTTTTTT. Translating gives CASSQVSQGGEKLFF.

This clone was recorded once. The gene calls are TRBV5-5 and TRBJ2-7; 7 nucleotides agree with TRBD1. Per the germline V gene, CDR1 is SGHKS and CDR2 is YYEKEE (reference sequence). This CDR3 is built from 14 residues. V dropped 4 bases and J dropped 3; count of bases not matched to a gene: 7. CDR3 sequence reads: CASSPSGQLYEQYF. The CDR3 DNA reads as TGTGCCAGCAGCCCATCGGGACAGCTCTACGAGCAGTACTTC.

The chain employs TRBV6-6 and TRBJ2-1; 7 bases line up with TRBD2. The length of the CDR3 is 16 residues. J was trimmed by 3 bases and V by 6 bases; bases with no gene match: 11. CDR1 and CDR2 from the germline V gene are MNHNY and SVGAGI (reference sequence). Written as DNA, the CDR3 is TGTGCCAGCAGACCAGCAGCGGGAAGCTACTACAATGAGCAGTTCTTC. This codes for CASRPAAGSYYNEQFF.

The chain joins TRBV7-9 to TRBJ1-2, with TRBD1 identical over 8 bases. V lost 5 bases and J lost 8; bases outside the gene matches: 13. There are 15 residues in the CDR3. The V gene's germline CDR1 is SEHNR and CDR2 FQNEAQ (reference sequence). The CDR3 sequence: CASSNIGQGIEGYTF. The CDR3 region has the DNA TGTGCCAGCAGCAATATTGGACAGGGTATAGAGGGCTACACCTTC.

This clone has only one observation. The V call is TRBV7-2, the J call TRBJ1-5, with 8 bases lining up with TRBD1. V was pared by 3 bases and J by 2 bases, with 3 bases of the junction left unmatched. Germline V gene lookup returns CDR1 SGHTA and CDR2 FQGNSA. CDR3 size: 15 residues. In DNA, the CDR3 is TGTGCCAGCAGCTTGGAGACAGGGGGCAATCAGCCCCAGCATTTT. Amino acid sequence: CASSLETGGNQPQHF.